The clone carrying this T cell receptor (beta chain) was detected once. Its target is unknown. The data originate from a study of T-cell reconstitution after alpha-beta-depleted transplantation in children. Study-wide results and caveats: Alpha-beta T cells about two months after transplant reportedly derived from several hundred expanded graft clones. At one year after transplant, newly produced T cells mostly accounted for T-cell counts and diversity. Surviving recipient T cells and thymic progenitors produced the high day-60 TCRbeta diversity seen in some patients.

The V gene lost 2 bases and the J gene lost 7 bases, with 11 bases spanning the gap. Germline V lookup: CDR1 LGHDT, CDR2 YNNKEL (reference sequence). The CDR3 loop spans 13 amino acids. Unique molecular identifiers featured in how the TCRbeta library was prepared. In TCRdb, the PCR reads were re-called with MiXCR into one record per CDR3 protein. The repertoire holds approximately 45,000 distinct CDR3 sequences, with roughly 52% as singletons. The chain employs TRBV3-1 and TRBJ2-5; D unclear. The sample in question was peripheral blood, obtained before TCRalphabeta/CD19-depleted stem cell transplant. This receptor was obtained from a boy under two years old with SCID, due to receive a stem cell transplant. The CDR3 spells CASSQRPGRTQYF. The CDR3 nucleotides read TGTGCCAGCAGCCAACGCCCGGGTCGGACCCAGTACTTC.